The entry below gives a single T cell receptor beta chain sequence along with its context. The data belong to a study of blood T cell repertoires in COVID-19. Study details: From the United States, Italy and Spain came samples of acute and convalescent COVID-19.

Profiled with immunoSEQ multiplex PCR; TCRdb holds only in-frame clones, not every one. The sample includes 270,000 or so clones, 82% seen only once; the top ten take less than 4%. The TCR was taken from a woman younger than 35 with acute or convalescent COVID-19. The sample consisted of peripheral blood.

The CDR3 sequence: CASSGQLAGATDTQYF. For the CDR3, the DNA is TGTGCCAGCAGTGGACAACTAGCGGGAGCGACAGATACGCAGTATTTT. The chain joins TRBV2 to TRBJ2-3; 11 bases fit TRBD2. From germline, CDR1 is SNHLY and CDR2 FYNNEI. The trim removed 4 bases at V and 3 bases at J, leaving 6 bases unmatched. The CDR3 spans 16 residues.